The 6 T cell receptor beta chains listed next were all sequenced from one sample in a study of CD8+CD57+ T cells in acquired aplastic anemia (dated by TCRdb to between 2018 and 2020). Patients chosen for sequencing had shown expansion of CD8+CD57+ cells by flow cytometry. Sequencing was performed on an Illumina HiSeq 2000. Genomic DNA was used as template for profiling of TCR beta VDJ combinations and CDR3 sequences. TCRdb reprocessing: public reads trimmed at Q25 with fastp, clones called with MiXCR, in-frame beta chains kept. Entries are consolidated by CDR3 protein sequence, retaining the most common genes and DNA. The sample table lists under 350,000 distinct CDR3 sequences, under 65% of them with a count of one. Jointly, the top ten make up roughly 1.2% of the sample. The material sequenced was sorted CD4+, CD8+, or CD8+CD57+ T cells (not recorded which) from PBMCs. These receptors came from a human donor with aplastic anemia.

The V call is TRBV19, the J call TRBJ2-2; D gene uncertain. This CDR3 has 14 residues. The germline V and J ends were trimmed by 3 bases and 0 bases, with 5 bases remaining between them. The germline V gene has CDR1 LNHDA and CDR2 SQIVND (reference sequence). In DNA, the CDR3 is TGTGCCAGTAGTATCGCCTCGAACACCGGGGAGCTGTTTTTT. Amino acid sequence: CASSIASNTGELFF.

The rearrangement links TRBV25-1 to TRBJ1-5; D call uncertain. The CDR3 contains 14 residues. V lost 2 bases and J lost 4, with 9 bases in between. CDR1 and CDR2 (germline): MGHDK, SYGVNS. CDR3 sequence reads: CASSEVQKNQPQHF. The CDR3 coding sequence is TGTGCCAGCAGTGAAGTCCAGAAGAATCAGCCCCAGCATTTT. The whole variable domain, remainder taken from reference TRBV25-1 and TRBJ1-5, is EADIYQTPRYLVIGTGKKITLECSQTMGHDKMYWYQQDPGMELHLIHYSYGVNSTEKGDLSSESTVSRIRTEHFPLTLESARPSHTSQYLCASSEVQKNQPQHFGDGTRLSIL.

The chain employs TRBV7-9 and TRBJ2-5, with 11 bases aligning to TRBD2. The V gene's germline CDR1 is SEHNR and CDR2 FQNEAQ (reference sequence). The CDR3 extends over 15 amino acids. V was clipped by 2 bases and J by 5 bases; unmatched bases: 4. CDR3 protein: CASSLRLAGSETQYF. The CDR3 DNA reads TGTGCCAGCAGCTTAAGACTAGCGGGATCGGAGACCCAGTACTTC.

This clonotype was picked up a small number of times. The V and J genes are TRBV14 and TRBJ2-3; 10 nucleotides match TRBD2. V was pared by 0 bases and J by 1 base, with 13 bases of the junction left unmatched. The CDR3 extends over 20 amino acids. CDR1 is SGHDN and CDR2 is FVKESK in the germline V gene. Written as DNA, the CDR3 is TGTGCCAGCAGCCAAGAGAGGGGTAGCGGGAGGAGAGAGGGCACAGATACGCAGTATTTT. Encoded protein: CASSQERGSGRREGTDTQYF.

This clonotype was seen at least ten times. The chain uses TRBV5-4 and TRBJ2-5; D not certain. The germline V gene encodes CDR1 SGHNT and CDR2 YYREEE (reference sequence). This CDR3 contains 14 residues. Trimming left V 5 bases short and J 7 bases short, with 18 bases between. The CDR3 sequence is CASSETEARRTQYF. DNA of the CDR3: TGTGCCAGCAGTGAAACTGAGGCAAGGAGGACCCAGTACTTC.

This clonotype showed up just once. The chain combines TRBV7-2 with TRBJ2-7; TRBD1 aligns across 10 bases. J gave up 6 bases and V 7 bases, and 12 bases lay outside the gene matches. There are 15 residues in the CDR3. CDR1 SGHTA and CDR2 FQGNSA come from the germline V gene. In nucleotides, the CDR3 is TGTGCCAGCAACTCATTCCCGGGACAGGGGTTCGAGCAGTACTTC. Its protein is CASNSFPGQGFEQYF.